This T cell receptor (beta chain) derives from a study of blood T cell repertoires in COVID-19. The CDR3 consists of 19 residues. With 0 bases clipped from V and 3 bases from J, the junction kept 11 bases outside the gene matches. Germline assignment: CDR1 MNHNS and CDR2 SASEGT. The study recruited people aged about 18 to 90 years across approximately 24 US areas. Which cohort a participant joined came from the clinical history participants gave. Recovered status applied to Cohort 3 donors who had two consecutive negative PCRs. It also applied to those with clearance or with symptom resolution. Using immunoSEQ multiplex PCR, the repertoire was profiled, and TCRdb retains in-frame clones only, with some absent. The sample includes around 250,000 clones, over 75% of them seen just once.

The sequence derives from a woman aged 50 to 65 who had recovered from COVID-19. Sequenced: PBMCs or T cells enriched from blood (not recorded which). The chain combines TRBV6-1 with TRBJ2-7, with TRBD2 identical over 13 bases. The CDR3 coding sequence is TGTGCCAGCAGTGAAGCGGGGACTAGCGGGATTACCCTAGTCTACGAGCAGTACTTC. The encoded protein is CASSEAGTSGITLVYEQYF.